Below, 19 T cell receptor beta chains from the same sample are listed, as sequenced in a study of T cell repertoires in cytomegalovirus infection. TCRdb re-derived calls from the reads in MiXCR, one entry per CDR3 protein. Among fewer than 550,000 distinct CDR3 sequences listed, more than 20% were seen once. Sequencing was carried out using PBMCs. The receptor source for this set is a human donor in good health (CMV status not recorded). Some clones in this sample may be carry-over from other donors' samples.

A word on this clonotype: One end of the junction is discordant with germline, which a read error may explain. The chain carries TRBV6-9 and TRBJ2-7; maybe TRBD2 (5 bases). The CDR3 contains 12 residues. Germline loops: CDR1 MNHGY, CDR2 SVAAGI. CDR3: CASCYPRGEQYF. The CDR3 DNA reads TGTGCCAGCTGTTACCCCCGGGGCGAGCAGTACTTC.

This clonotype was observed many times. The chain couples TRBV28 to TRBJ2-3; possibly TRBD2 for D (6 bases). Trimming shortened V by 5 bases and J by 14 bases, and 14 bases separated the two germline ends. Germline V gene data show CDR1 as MDHEN and CDR2 as SYDVKM. This CDR3 region has 11 residues. CDR3 DNA: TGTGCCAGCAGTGATTCGGGAGTAGGGTATTTT. Translated, it gives CASSDSGVGYF.

This clonotype was recorded a few times. This chain uses TRBV29-1 with TRBJ2-1; D uncertain. The V end lost 7 bases, the J end lost 8 bases, and 12 bases lay between the germline ends. CDR1 is SQVTM, CDR2 ANQGSEA, per germline. CDR3 size: 11 residues. The DNA for the CDR3 is TGCAGCGCTGGACCCCCCCATGAGCAGTTCTTC. Its protein product is CSAGPPHEQFF.

The chain links TRBV5-1 to TRBJ2-4; weak D call: TRBD1 (7 bases). This CDR3 spans 16 amino acids. V was trimmed by 4 bases and J by 0 bases, leaving 14 bases between them. CDR1 and CDR2 from the germline V gene are SGHRS and YFSETQ. The CDR3 nucleotides are TGCGCCAGCAGCGGGAGGACAGGAGAAGCCAAAAACATTCAGTACTTC. This translates into CASSGRTGEAKNIQYF.

Many counts were recorded for this clonotype. The chain couples TRBV7-2 to TRBJ1-1; D is possibly TRBD1 (6 bases). CDR1 SGHTA and CDR2 FQGNSA come from the germline V gene. V was pared by 2 bases and J by 4 bases, with 14 bases between. The CDR3 spans 15 residues. CDR3 in amino acids: CASSLPGERGTEAFF. The CDR3, as DNA: TGTGCCAGCAGCTTACCAGGGGAGCGTGGCACTGAAGCTTTCTTT.

This clonotype has more than one count but fewer than ten. The V and J genes are TRBV19 and TRBJ2-1, with TRBD1 as a possible D gene (6 bases). Trimming removed 5 bases from V and 6 bases from J, with 11 bases in between. Germline loops: CDR1 LNHDA, CDR2 SQIVND (reference sequence). The CDR3 sequence is 13 residues long. Here the CDR3 DNA reads TGTGCCAGTAGTCAACAGGGCCGCAATGAGCAGTTCTTC. Protein: CASSQQGRNEQFF.

The chain recombines TRBV4-1 with TRBJ2-7, with D uncertain. The CDR3 consists of 14 residues. Trimming stripped 0 bases from V and 3 bases from J, with 9 bases between. The germline V gene has CDR1 MGHRA and CDR2 YSYEKL. This CDR3 is CASSQDTQIYEQYV. CDR3 nucleotide sequence: TGCGCCAGCAGCCAAGATACGCAGATCTACGAGCAGTACGTC.

The chain carries TRBV20-1 and TRBJ2-7; maybe TRBD1 (6 bases). Germline V gene sequence: CDR1 DFQATT, CDR2 SNEGSKA (reference sequence). There are 13 residues in the CDR3. V was clipped by 5 bases and J by 3 bases, with 14 bases between them. CDR3 nucleotides: TGCAGTGCTTTAGGACAGCCGCGCTACGAGCAGTACTTC. The encoded protein is CSALGQPRYEQYF.

The chain links TRBV7-9 to TRBJ2-5, with D unclear. CDR1 is SEHNR and CDR2 is FQNEAQ in the germline V gene (reference sequence). This CDR3 has 14 residues. The V gene lost 6 bases and the J gene lost 0 bases, with 11 bases spanning the gap. CDR3 protein: CASRPIENQETQYF. CDR3 DNA sequence: TGTGCCAGCAGACCGATAGAGAACCAAGAGACCCAGTACTTC.

The J gene is TRBJ2-5, the V gene TRBV28, with unresolved D. The CDR3 sequence is 12 residues long. Per germline, CDR1 MDHEN and CDR2 SYDVKM. Trimming took 11 bases from V and 2 from J, leaving 12 bases between them. The CDR3 here is CAGMRLQETQYF. CDR3 in DNA: TGTGCCGGGATGAGACTTCAAGAGACCCAGTACTTC.

This clonotype was seen repeatedly, ten times or more. Here the CDR3 DNA reads TGTGCCAGCAGTTTAACGGAGGCAGGGCCGAACACTGAAGCTTTCTTT. Protein sequence: CASSLTEAGPNTEAFF. The rearrangement links TRBV28 to TRBJ1-1; D is perhaps TRBD1 (5 bases). The CDR3 is 16 residues long. Germline V CDR1 and CDR2: MDHEN, SYDVKM. V was clipped by 2 bases and J by 1 base, with 14 bases between them.

This clonotype is a singleton in its sample. The chain links TRBV29-1 to TRBJ1-1, with a tentative D call TRBD1 (6 bases). The germline gives CDR1 SQVTM, CDR2 ANQGSEA. V shed 6 bases and J shed 1 base, with 9 bases lying between them. This CDR3 is built from 12 residues. Here the CDR3 DNA reads TGCAGCGTCTGGACAGAGAACACTGAAGCTTTCTTT. Encoded protein: CSVWTENTEAFF.

In this sample, this clonotype turned up a few times. J is TRBJ2-7 and V is TRBV12-3 or TRBV12-4; weak D call: TRBD2 (6 bases). Deletions cut 6 bases from V and 0 bases from J, with 15 bases between. The CDR3 is made up of 15 amino acids. CDR3 residues: CASSLTGGSSYEQYF. The CDR3 nucleotides are TGTGCCAGCAGCCTAACTGGGGGGTCCTCCTACGAGCAGTACTTC.

This clonotype was recorded at least ten times. This chain links TRBV12-3 or TRBV12-4 with TRBJ2-1; D uncertain. Trimming pared 6 bases from V and 2 bases from J, leaving 5 bases between. CDR3 length equals 12 residues. The CDR3 loop is CASSFPYNEQFF. The CDR3 DNA follows: TGTGCCAGCAGCTTCCCCTACAATGAGCAGTTCTTC.

The chain carries TRBV19 and TRBJ1-1, with 7 bases identical to TRBD1. The CDR3 contains 14 residues. Germline V lookup: CDR1 LNHDA, CDR2 SQIVND (reference sequence). V shed 3 bases, J shed 10 bases, and the junction held 11 bases outside the gene matches. The CDR3 nucleotides are TGTGCCAGTAGTATCACAGGATCTAGGGGGCGAGCTTTCTTT. Translating it yields CASSITGSRGRAFF.

The chain has TRBV6-2 or TRBV6-3 and TRBJ2-3; no firm D call. Trimming took off 5 bases at V and 7 bases at J, with 13 bases between the two ends. The CDR3 length is 13 residues. Germline assignment: CDR1 MNHEY and CDR2 SVGEGT. CDR3 region: CASSTDGPHTQYF. The CDR3 DNA is TGTGCCAGCAGTACCGACGGACCACATACGCAGTATTTT.

This clonotype came up a few times. The chain recombines TRBV4-1 with TRBJ2-5; D is ambiguous. Germline CDR1 MGHRA, CDR2 YSYEKL. V gave up 3 bases and J gave up 4 bases, with 9 bases separating them. The CDR3 spans 13 residues. CDR3 coding DNA: TGCGCCAGCAGCCAGGGATGGCCAGAGACCCAGTACTTC. Its protein product is CASSQGWPETQYF.

This clonotype came up many times. The chain uses TRBV7-2 and TRBJ2-1, with 11 bases aligning to TRBD2. In germline, CDR1 is SGHTA, CDR2 FQGNSA. The CDR3 totals 14 residues. With 5 bases clipped from V and 7 bases from J, the junction kept 4 bases outside the gene matches. The CDR3 DNA is TGTGCCAGCAGCCAAGGGACTAGCGGAAATGAGCAGTTCTTC. Translated: CASSQGTSGNEQFF.

This sequence joins TRBV2 and TRBJ2-5; D possibly corresponds to TRBD2 (6 bases). This CDR3 region has 13 residues. The germline V and J ends were trimmed by 7 bases and 5 bases, with 14 bases remaining between them. In germline, CDR1 is SNHLY, CDR2 FYNNEI. The CDR3 region is CASTVGGRETQYF. The CDR3 bases are TGTGCCAGCACCGTCGGGGGTCGGGAGACCCAGTACTTC.